This T cell receptor beta chain was identified in a study of cytomegalovirus exposure and HLA in healthy donors. Study-level findings and limits: The authors later found most CMV-associated TCR beta chains appeared HLA-restricted. Relative to equally common others, HLA-associated TCR beta chains showed greater clonal expansion in a later analysis.

Primers included in the PCR were 60 Vbeta and 13 Jbeta primers. Produced via immunoSEQ multiplex PCR; TCRdb's table is partial and in-frame only. The table lists more than 150,000 clones, approximately 80% of them singletons. About this clone itself: Its antigen is not identified.

As for the donors, each was a healthy bone marrow donor. Germline CDR1 PRHDT, CDR2 FYEKMQ (reference sequence). V was pared by 0 bases and J by 0 bases, with 8 bases between. The CDR3 totals 15 residues. What was sequenced was PBMCs. The chain links TRBV13 to TRBJ1-1, with D maybe TRBD1 (5 bases). The sequence was collected from a man younger than 35 in good health and CMV-seronegative. CDR3 sequence (DNA): TGTGCCAGCAGCTTAGGAGGGGCCTTGAACACTGAAGCTTTCTTT. This encodes CASSLGGALNTEAFF.